This is a list of T cell receptor beta chains from one sample in a study of cytomegalovirus exposure and HLA in healthy donors. Using immunoSEQ multiplex PCR, the repertoire was profiled, and TCRdb retains in-frame clones only, with some absent. The table lists approximately 180,000 clones, around nine tenths of them singletons. The sequenced material came from PBMCs. Every receptor here comes from a woman aged 18-29 years in good health and CMV-seronegative. CDR3s include the opening cysteine and the closing phenylalanine or tryptophan. The D gene is left open where the match is weak. The size of a clone is reported for some rows only, either as once, few or many, or as a class for expanded clones.

J gene: TRBJ1-2; D gene: TRBD1; V gene: TRBV5-4; clone size: few; CDR3 DNA: TGTGCCAGCAGCCCAGGGGGCAGCTATGGCTACACCTTC; CDR3 protein: CASSPGGSYGYTF
J gene: TRBJ2-7; D gene: TRBD1; V gene: TRBV29-1; clone size: NA; CDR3 DNA: TGCAGCTTTGAAGGGAACAGGGGAGAGCAGTACTTC; CDR3 protein: CSFEGNRGEQYF
J gene: TRBJ2-3; D gene: NA; V gene: TRBV5-1; clone size: NA; CDR3 DNA: TGCGCCAGCAGGGAGTCCTTGACGGCCGCAGATACGCAGTATTTT; CDR3 protein: CASRESLTAADTQYF
J gene: TRBJ2-7; D gene: TRBD1; V gene: TRBV4-2; clone size: NA; CDR3 DNA: TGTGCCAGCAGCCATGATCCGGGACAGGGAACTCACGAGCAGTACTTC; CDR3 protein: CASSHDPGQGTHEQYF
J gene: TRBJ2-1; D gene: TRBD2; V gene: TRBV19; clone size: NA; CDR3 DNA: TGTGCCAGTAGTCCCGGGACTAGCGGAACCTACAATGAGCAGTTCTTC; CDR3 protein: CASSPGTSGTYNEQFF
J gene: TRBJ1-3; D gene: TRBD1; V gene: TRBV4-1; clone size: once; CDR3 DNA: TGCGCCAGCAGCATGGAGGGACAGGGGCCGGGGAACACCATATATTTT; CDR3 protein: CASSMEGQGPGNTIYF
J gene: TRBJ1-4; D gene: TRBD1; V gene: TRBV19; clone size: once; CDR3 DNA: TGTGCCAGTGTTGGGACAGCCTCTGCAACTAATGAAAAACTGTTTTTT; CDR3 protein: CASVGTASATNEKLFF
J gene: TRBJ1-5; D gene: TRBD1; V gene: TRBV6-1; clone size: NA; CDR3 DNA: TGTGCCAGCAGTGCCCGGCCGGGACAGGTTTTCTTGACCCAGCATTTT; CDR3 protein: CASSARPGQVFLTQHF
J gene: TRBJ1-2; D gene: NA; V gene: TRBV18; clone size: NA; CDR3 DNA: TGTGCCAGCTCACCACAGGGAGGGGAAAAAGGCTACACCTTC; CDR3 protein: CASSPQGGEKGYTF
J gene: TRBJ1-4; D gene: NA; V gene: TRBV7-2; clone size: NA; CDR3 DNA: TGTGCCAGCAGCCCCTTGGGGGGAAATGAAAAACTGTTTTTT; CDR3 protein: CASSPLGGNEKLFF
J gene: TRBJ2-7; D gene: TRBD2; V gene: TRBV6-5; clone size: NA; CDR3 DNA: TGTGCCAGCAGTTACGCGGGAGGGCCGATACCCTACGAGCAGTACTTC; CDR3 protein: CASSYAGGPIPYEQYF
J gene: TRBJ2-2; D gene: NA; V gene: TRBV28; clone size: NA; CDR3 DNA: TGTGCCAGCAGGGAAGACAGGGAGGTGACCGGGGAGCTGTTTTTT; CDR3 protein: CASREDREVTGELFF
J gene: TRBJ2-1; D gene: NA; V gene: TRBV30; clone size: NA; CDR3 DNA: TGTGCCTGGAGTTCGGATAGCGGCTACAATGAGCAGTTCTTC; CDR3 protein: CAWSSDSGYNEQFF
J gene: TRBJ2-5; D gene: TRBD1; V gene: TRBV5-1; clone size: NA; CDR3 DNA: TGCGCCAGCAGCTCCACAGGGGGAGGAGAGACCCAGTACTTC; CDR3 protein: CASSSTGGGETQYF
J gene: TRBJ2-6; D gene: NA; V gene: TRBV6-4; clone size: NA; CDR3 DNA: TGTGCCAGCAGTGACTCAGGAGTCTCTGGGGCCAACGTCCTGACTTTC; CDR3 protein: CASSDSGVSGANVLTF
J gene: TRBJ1-4; D gene: NA; V gene: TRBV7-9; clone size: NA; CDR3 DNA: TGTGCCAGCAGCTTAGTGGCAGGGGACAAACTGTTTTTT; CDR3 protein: CASSLVAGDKLFF
J gene: TRBJ2-1; D gene: TRBD2; V gene: TRBV27; clone size: NA; CDR3 DNA: TGTGCCAGCAGTTTAATAGCGGGAGCCTACAATGAGCAGTTCTTC; CDR3 protein: CASSLIAGAYNEQFF